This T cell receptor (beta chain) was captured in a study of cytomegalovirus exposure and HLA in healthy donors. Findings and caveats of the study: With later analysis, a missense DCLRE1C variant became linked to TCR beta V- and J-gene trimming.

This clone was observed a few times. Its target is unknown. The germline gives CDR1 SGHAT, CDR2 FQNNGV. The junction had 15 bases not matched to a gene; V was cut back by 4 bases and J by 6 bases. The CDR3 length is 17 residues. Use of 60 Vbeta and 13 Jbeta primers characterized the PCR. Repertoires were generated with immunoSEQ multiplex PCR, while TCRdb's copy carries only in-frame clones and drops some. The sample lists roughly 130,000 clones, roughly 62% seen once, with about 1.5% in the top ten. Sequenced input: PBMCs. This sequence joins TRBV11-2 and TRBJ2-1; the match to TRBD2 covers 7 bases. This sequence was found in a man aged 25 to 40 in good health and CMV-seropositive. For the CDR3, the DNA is TGTGCCAGCAGCTCTTCCACCTCTAGCGGAGGGGTCAATGAGCAGTTCTTC. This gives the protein CASSSSTSSGGVNEQFF. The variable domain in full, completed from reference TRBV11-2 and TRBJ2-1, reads EAGVAQSPRYKIIEKRQSVAFWCNPISGHATLYWYQQILGQGPKLLIQFQNNGVVDDSQLPKDRFSAERLKGVDSTLKIQPAKLEDSAVYLCASSSSTSSGGVNEQFFGPGTRLTVL.